This T cell receptor beta chain was profiled in a study of OX40 agonist ivuxolimab in advanced cancers. Sequencing used immunoSEQ multiplex PCR; TCRdb keeps in-frame clones, though not all of them. The table has more than 35,000 clones, about 86% seen once. With V trimmed by 3 bases and J by 0 bases, 6 bases remained unmatched. The length of the CDR3 is 16 residues. Germline V CDR1 and CDR2: SGHNT, YYREEE (reference sequence). Sequencing was performed on CD4+ or CD8+ T cells sorted from blood, taken in a trial of the OX40 agonist ivuxolimab. The chain uses TRBV5-4 and TRBJ1-3, with 7 positions matching TRBD1. This receptor was taken from an adult with an advanced solid tumor such as melanoma, head and neck, liver or kidney cancer. CDR3 sequence: CASSWGQTTSGNTIYF. In DNA form, the CDR3 reads TGTGCCAGCAGCTGGGGACAGACAACCTCTGGAAACACCATATATTTT. The full variable domain, with the rest looked up from reference TRBV5-4 and TRBJ1-3, is ETGVTQSPTHLIKTRGQQVTLRCSSQSGHNTVSWYQQALGQGPQFIFQYYREEENGRGNFPPRFSGLQFPNYSSELNVNALELDDSALYLCASSWGQTTSGNTIYFGEGSWLTVV.